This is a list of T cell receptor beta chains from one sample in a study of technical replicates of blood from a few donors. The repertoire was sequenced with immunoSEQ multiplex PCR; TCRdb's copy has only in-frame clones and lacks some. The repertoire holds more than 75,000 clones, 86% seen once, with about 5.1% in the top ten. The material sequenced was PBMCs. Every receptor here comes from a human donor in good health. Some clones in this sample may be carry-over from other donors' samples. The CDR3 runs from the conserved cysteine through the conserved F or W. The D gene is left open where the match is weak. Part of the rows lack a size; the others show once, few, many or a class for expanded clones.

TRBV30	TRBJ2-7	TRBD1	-	CAWTAGTGPYEQYF	TGTGCCTGGACGGCCGGGACAGGGCCCTACGAGCAGTACTTC
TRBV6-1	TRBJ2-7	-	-	CASSEVAYEQYF	TGTGCCAGCAGTGAAGTAGCCTACGAGCAGTACTTC
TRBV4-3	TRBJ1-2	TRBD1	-	CASSQENDRGGYGYTF	TGCGCCAGCAGCCAAGAAAACGACAGGGGAGGCTATGGCTACACCTTC
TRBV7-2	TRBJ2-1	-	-	CASSPTGSWQFF	TGTGCCAGCAGTCCCACGGGGAGTTGGCAGTTCTTC
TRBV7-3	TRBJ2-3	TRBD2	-	CASSPGTSGSTDTQYF	TGTGCCAGCAGCCCCGGGACTAGCGGAAGCACAGATACGCAGTATTTT
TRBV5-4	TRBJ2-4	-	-	CASSFEARQYF	TGTGCCAGCTCCTTCGAGGCCCGCCAGTACTTC
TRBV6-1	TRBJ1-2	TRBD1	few	CASSSLGTGAYGYTF	TGTGCCAGCAGTTCCTTGGGGACAGGGGCCTATGGCTACACCTTC
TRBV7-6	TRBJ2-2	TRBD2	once	CASSLYGPSGTGELFF	TGTGCCAGCAGCTTATACGGCCCTAGCGGCACCGGGGAGCTGTTTTTT
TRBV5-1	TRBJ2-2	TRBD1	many	CASSYTRTGGNSGELFF	TGCGCCAGCAGCTATACTAGGACAGGGGGCAATTCCGGGGAGCTGTTTTTT
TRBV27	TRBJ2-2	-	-	CASSLQGRGTGELFF	TGTGCCAGCAGTTTACAGGGGAGGGGCACCGGGGAGCTGTTTTTT
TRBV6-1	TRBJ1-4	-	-	CASSVNRNNEKLFF	TGTGCCAGCAGTGTCAACAGGAATAATGAAAAACTGTTTTTT
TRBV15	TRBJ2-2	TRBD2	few	CATSRGSGRDTGELFF	TGTGCCACCAGCAGAGGTAGCGGGAGGGACACCGGGGAGCTGTTTTTT
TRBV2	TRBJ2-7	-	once	CASYANFYEQYF	TGTGCCAGCTATGCGAATTTCTACGAGCAGTACTTC